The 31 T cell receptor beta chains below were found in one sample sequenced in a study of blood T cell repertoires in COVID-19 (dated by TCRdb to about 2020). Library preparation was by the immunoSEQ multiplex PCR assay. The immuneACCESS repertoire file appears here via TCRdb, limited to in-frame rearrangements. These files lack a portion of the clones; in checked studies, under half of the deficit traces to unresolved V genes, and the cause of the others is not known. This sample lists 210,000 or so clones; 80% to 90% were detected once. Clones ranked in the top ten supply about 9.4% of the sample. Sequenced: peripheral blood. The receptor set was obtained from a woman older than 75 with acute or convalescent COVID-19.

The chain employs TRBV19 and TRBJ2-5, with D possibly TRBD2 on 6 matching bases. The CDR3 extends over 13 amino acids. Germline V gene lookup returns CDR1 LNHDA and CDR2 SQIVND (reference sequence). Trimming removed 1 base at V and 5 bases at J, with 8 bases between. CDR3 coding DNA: TGTGCCAGTAGTATAGGACTAGGGGAGACCCAGTACTTC. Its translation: CASSIGLGETQYF.

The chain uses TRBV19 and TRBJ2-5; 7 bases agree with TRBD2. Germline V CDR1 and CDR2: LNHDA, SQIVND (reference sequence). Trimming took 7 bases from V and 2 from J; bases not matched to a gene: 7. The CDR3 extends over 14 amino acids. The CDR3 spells CASNPNGGQETQYF. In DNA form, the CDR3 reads TGTGCCAGTAACCCGAACGGGGGGCAAGAGACCCAGTACTTC.

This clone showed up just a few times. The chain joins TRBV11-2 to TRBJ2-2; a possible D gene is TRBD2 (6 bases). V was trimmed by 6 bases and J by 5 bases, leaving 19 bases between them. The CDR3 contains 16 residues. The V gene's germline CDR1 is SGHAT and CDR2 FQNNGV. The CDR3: CASRRPGTRRTGELFF. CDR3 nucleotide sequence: TGTGCCAGCAGAAGACCCGGGACTCGACGGACCGGGGAGCTGTTTTTT. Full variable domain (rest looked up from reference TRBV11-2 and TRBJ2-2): EAGVAQSPRYKIIEKRQSVAFWCNPISGHATLYWYQQILGQGPKLLIQFQNNGVVDDSQLPKDRFSAERLKGVDSTLKIQPAKLEDSAVYLCASRRPGTRRTGELFFGEGSRLTVL.

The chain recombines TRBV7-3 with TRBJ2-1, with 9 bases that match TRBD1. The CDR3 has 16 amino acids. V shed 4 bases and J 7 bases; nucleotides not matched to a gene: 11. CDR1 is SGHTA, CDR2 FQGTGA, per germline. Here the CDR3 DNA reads TGTGCCAGCAGCTGGGGACAGGGCCCATCCCGGAATGAGCAGTTCTTC. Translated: CASSWGQGPSRNEQFF.

CDR3 nucleotide sequence: TGCGCCAGCAGCCGGGGGACTCCGGGACTAGCGTTGTCCTACGAGCAGTACTTC. It is translated as CASSRGTPGLALSYEQYF. V is TRBV4-1 and J is TRBJ2-7, with 10 nucleotides matching TRBD2. The CDR3 loop spans 18 amino acids. Germline V lookup: CDR1 MGHRA, CDR2 YSYEKL. After removal of 4 bases from V and 1 base from J, the junction contained 13 bases not matched to a gene.

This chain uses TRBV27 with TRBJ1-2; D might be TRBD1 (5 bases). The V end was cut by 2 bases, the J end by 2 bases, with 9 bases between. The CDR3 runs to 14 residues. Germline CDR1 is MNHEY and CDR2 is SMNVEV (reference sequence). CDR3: CASSLGAGNYGYTF. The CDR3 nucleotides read TGTGCCAGCAGTTTAGGGGCAGGGAACTATGGCTACACCTTC.

The CDR3 nucleotides are TGTGCCAGCAGTTACACAGCTAAGGAGGTGGGTCAGCCCCAGCATTTT. Its translation: CASSYTAKEVGQPQHF. The chain couples TRBV6-2 or TRBV6-3 to TRBJ1-5; D is unresolved. V was clipped by 2 bases and J by 6 bases, with 17 bases between them. Germline-derived CDR1 and CDR2 are MNHEY and SVGEGT. The CDR3 covers 16 residues.

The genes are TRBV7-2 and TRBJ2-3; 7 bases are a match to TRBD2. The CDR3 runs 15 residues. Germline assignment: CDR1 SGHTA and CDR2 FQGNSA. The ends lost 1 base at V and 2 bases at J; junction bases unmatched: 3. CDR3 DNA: TGTGCCAGCAGCTTAGGCGGGAGAGACACAGATACGCAGTATTTT. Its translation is CASSLGGRDTDTQYF.

CDR3 DNA sequence: TGTGCCAGCAGCCCGGGCCGGGGGGGTAATTCACCCCTCCACTTT. Its translation is CASSPGRGGNSPLHF. The rearrangement uses TRBV6-5 and TRBJ1-6; the D gene is possibly TRBD1 (5 bases). Looked up from germline, CDR1 is MNHEY and CDR2 is SVGAGI. Between the trimmed V and J ends, which lost 6 bases and 6 bases, there was a span of 15 bases. CDR3 size: 15 residues.

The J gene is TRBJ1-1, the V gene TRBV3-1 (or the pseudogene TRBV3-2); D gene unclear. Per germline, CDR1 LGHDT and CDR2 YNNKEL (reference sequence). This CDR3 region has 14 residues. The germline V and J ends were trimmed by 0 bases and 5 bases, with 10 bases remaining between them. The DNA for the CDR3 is TGTGCCAGCAGCCAAGATATAGGGAGGACTGAAGCTTTCTTT. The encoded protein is CASSQDIGRTEAFF.

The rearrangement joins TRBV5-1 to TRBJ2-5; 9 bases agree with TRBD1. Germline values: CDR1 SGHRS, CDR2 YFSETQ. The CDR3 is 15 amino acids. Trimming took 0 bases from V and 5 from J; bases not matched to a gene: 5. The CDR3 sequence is CASSLADRGRETQYF. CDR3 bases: TGCGCCAGCAGCTTGGCCGACAGGGGGAGGGAGACCCAGTACTTC.

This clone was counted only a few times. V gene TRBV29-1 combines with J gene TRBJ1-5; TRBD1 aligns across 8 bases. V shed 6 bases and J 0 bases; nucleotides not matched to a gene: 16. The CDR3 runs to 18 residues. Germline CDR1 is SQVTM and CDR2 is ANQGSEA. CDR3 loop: CSVLRDRPKSDSNQPQHF. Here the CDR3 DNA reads TGCAGCGTCCTCCGGGACAGGCCCAAAAGTGATAGCAATCAGCCCCAGCATTTT.

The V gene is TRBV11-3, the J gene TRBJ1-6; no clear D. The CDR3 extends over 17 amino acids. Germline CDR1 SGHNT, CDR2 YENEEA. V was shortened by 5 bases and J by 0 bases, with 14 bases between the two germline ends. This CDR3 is CASSPDSASSYNSPLHF. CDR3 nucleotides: TGTGCCAGCAGCCCAGACTCCGCTAGCTCCTATAATTCACCCCTCCACTTT.

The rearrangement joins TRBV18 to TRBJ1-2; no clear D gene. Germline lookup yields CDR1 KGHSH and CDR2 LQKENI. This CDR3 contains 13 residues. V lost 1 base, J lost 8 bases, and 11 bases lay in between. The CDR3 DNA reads TGTGCCAGCTCACCACTTGCCCCCGAGGGCTACACCTTC. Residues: CASSPLAPEGYTF.

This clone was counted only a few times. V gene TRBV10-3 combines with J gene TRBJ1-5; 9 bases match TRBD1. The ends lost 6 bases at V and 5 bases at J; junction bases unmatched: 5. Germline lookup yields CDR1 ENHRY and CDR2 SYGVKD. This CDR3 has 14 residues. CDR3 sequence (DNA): TGTGCCATCAGAGGGGGACAGGGCGATCAGCCCCAGCATTTT. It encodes CAIRGGQGDQPQHF.

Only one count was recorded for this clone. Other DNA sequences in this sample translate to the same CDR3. The CDR3 loop reads CASSPAGGTDTQYF. The CDR3 nucleotides are TGTGCCAGCTCACCCGCGGGAGGGACAGATACGCAGTATTTT. The rearrangement joins TRBV18 to TRBJ2-3, with 9 bases fitting TRBD2. CDR1 is KGHSH and CDR2 is LQKENI in the germline V gene. V dropped 3 bases and J dropped 3; count of bases not matched to a gene: 1. CDR3 length equals 14 residues.

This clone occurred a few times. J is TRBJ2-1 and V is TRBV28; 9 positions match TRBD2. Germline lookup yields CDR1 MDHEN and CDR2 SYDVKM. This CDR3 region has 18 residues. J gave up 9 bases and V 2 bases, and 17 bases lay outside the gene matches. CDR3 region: CASSLVGSWAGGPPEQFF. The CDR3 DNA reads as TGTGCCAGCAGTTTAGTAGGTTCGTGGGCGGGAGGGCCGCCTGAGCAGTTCTTC.

CDR3 nucleotides: TGTGCCAGCAGCTTAAGGACAGTAGTTAGCTCCTACGAGCAGTACTTC. It translates to CASSLRTVVSSYEQYF. The chain joins TRBV5-5 to TRBJ2-7, with a tentative D call TRBD1 (6 bases). Germline V gene sequence: CDR1 SGHKS, CDR2 YYEKEE (reference sequence). With 2 bases removed from V and 0 bases from J, the gap between germline ends came to 15 bases. The length of the CDR3 is 16 residues. The full variable domain, its missing parts supplied by reference TRBV5-5 and TRBJ2-7, is DAGVTQSPTHLIKTRGQQVTLRCSPISGHKSVSWYQQVLGQGPQFIFQYYEKEERGRGNFPDRFSARQFPNYSSELNVNALLLGDSALYLCASSLRTVVSSYEQYFGPGTRLTVT.

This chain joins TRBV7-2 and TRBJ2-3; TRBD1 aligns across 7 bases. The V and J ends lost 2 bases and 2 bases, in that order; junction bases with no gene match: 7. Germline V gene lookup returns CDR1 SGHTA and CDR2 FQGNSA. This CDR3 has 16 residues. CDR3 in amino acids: CASSLNPGQTTDTQYF. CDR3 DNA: TGTGCCAGCAGCTTAAACCCGGGACAGACCACAGATACGCAGTATTTT.

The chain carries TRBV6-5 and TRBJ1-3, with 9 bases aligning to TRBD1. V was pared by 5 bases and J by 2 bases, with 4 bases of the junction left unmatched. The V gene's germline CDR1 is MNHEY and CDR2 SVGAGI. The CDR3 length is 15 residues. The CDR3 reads CASSRNRGPGNTIYF. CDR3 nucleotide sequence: TGTGCCAGCAGTCGGAACAGGGGGCCTGGAAACACCATATATTTT.

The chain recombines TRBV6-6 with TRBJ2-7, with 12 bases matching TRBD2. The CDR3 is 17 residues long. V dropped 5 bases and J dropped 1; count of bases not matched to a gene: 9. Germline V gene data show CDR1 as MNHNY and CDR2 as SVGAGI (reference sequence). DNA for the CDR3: TGTGCCAGCAGTCCTTACCAACTAGCGGGGGGATCCTACGAGCAGTACTTC. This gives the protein CASSPYQLAGGSYEQYF.

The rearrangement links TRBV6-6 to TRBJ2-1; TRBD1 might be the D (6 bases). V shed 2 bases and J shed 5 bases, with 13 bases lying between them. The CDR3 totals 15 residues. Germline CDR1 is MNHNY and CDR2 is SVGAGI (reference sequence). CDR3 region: CASSYGQGSNNEQFF. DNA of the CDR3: TGTGCCAGCAGTTACGGTCAGGGGAGCAACAATGAGCAGTTCTTC.

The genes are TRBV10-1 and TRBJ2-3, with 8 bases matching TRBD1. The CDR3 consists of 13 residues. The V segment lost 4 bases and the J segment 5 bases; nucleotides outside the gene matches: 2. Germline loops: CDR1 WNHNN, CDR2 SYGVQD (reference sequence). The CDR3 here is CASSADRGDTQYF. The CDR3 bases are TGCGCCAGCAGTGCTGACAGGGGAGATACGCAGTATTTT.

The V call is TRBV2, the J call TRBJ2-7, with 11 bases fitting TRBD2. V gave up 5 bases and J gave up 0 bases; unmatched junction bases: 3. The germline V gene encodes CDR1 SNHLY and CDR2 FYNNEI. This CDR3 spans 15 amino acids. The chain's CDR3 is CASSLAGGSSYEQYF. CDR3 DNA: TGTGCCAGCAGTTTAGCGGGAGGGAGCTCCTACGAGCAGTACTTC.

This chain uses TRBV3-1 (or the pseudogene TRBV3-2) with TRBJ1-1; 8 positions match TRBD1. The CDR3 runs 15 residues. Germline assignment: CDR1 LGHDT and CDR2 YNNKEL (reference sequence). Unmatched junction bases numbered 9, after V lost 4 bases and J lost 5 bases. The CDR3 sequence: CASSRTDRGVTEAFF. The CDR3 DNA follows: TGTGCCAGCAGCCGGACCGACAGGGGTGTGACTGAAGCTTTCTTT.

CDR3 nucleotide sequence: TGTGCCAGTCAACCCGGGACAGCAAGTAATCAGCCCCAGCATTTT. Encoded protein: CASQPGTASNQPQHF. The rearrangement joins TRBV19 to TRBJ1-5; 7 positions match TRBD1. There are 15 residues in the CDR3. Trimming at V came to 8 bases and at J to 4 bases, leaving 11 bases not matched to a gene. Germline V CDR1 and CDR2: LNHDA, SQIVND (reference sequence).

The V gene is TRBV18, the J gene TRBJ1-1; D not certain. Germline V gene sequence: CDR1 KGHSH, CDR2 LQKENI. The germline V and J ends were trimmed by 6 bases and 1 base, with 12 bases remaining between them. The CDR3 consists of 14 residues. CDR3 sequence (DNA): TGTGCCAGCTCTCCAGAACGAGCGAACACTGAAGCTTTCTTT. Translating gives CASSPERANTEAFF.

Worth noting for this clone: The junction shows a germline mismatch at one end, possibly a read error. The chain's CDR3 is CASSLMGQITYEKLFF. In DNA, the CDR3 is TGTGCCAGCAGCCTGATGGGACAAATAACTTATGAAAAACTGTTTTTT. The chain is built from TRBV3-1 (or the pseudogene TRBV3-2) and TRBJ1-4; a possible D gene is TRBD1 (6 bases). The CDR3 spans 16 residues. Looked up from germline, CDR1 is LGHDT and CDR2 is YNNKEL (reference sequence).

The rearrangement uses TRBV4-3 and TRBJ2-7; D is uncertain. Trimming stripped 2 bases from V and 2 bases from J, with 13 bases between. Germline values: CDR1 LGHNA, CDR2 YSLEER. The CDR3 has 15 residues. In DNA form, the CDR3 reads TGCGCCAGCAGCCAATCCCCGGTGTTGACCTACGAGCAGTACTTC. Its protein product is CASSQSPVLTYEQYF.

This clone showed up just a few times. The CDR3 DNA follows: TGTGCCACCAGCCTTGGACAGGGGACGGGATTTGACACTGAAGCTTTCTTT. Translating it yields CATSLGQGTGFDTEAFF. The chain employs TRBV15 and TRBJ1-1, with 9 bases aligning to TRBD1. The J segment lost 3 bases and the V segment lost 5 bases, leaving 13 bases of the junction unmatched. The CDR3 has 17 residues. The germline gives CDR1 LNHNV, CDR2 YYDKDF (reference sequence).

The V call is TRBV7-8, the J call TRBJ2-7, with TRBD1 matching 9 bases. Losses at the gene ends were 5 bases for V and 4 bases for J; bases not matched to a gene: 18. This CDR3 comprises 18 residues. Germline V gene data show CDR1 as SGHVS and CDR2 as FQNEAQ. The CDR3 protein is CASSQGQKRTGVLYEQYF. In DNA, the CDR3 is TGTGCCAGCAGCCAAGGGCAAAAAAGGACAGGGGTATTGTACGAGCAGTACTTC.